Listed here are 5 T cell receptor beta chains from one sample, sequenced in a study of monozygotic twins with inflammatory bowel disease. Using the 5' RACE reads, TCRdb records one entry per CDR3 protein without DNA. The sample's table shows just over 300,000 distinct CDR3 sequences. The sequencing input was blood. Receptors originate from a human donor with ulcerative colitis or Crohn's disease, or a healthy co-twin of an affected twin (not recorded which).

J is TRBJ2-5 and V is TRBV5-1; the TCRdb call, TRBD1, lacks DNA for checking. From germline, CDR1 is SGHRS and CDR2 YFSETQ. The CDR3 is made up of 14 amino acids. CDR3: CASSQGGTQETQYF.

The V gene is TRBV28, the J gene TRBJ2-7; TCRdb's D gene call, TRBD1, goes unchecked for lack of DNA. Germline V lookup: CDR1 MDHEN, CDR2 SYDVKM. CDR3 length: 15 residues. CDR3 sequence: CASMTRDRGSDEQYF.

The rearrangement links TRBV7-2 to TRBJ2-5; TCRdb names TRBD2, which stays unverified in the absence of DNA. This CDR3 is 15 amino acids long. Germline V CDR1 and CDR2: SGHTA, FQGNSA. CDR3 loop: CASSRSGTWGETQYF.

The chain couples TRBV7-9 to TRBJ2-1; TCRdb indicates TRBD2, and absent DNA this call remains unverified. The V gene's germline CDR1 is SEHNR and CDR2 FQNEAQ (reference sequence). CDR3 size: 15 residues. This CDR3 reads CASSPWEGLRNEQFF.

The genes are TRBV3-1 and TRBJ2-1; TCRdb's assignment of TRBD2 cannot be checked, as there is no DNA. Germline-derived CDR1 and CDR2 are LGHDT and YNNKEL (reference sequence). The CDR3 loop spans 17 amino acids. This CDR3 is CASSPRLAGGLYNEQFF.